This record covers a single TCR beta chain. The sample belongs to a study of blood T cell repertoires in COVID-19. Produced via immunoSEQ multiplex PCR; TCRdb's table is partial and in-frame only. The sample records 150,000 to 200,000 clones, 87% being singletons. The V and J ends lost 7 bases and 8 bases, in that order; junction bases with no gene match: 17. The CDR3 is made up of 15 amino acids. Germline V gives CDR1 SQVTM, CDR2 ANQGSEA. The V gene is TRBV29-1, the J gene TRBJ1-2; TRBD1 aligns across 9 bases. The sequence was obtained from a woman aged 45 to 65 who had recovered from COVID-19. The sample taken for sequencing was PBMCs or T cells enriched from blood (not recorded which). The CDR3 sequence: CSASPTGQGGEGYTF. DNA for the CDR3: TGCAGCGCATCCCCGACGGGACAGGGAGGCGAGGGCTACACCTTC.